This TCR beta chain originates from a study of CXCR3-negative and CXCR3-positive naive CD8 T cells. All TRB cDNA libraries came from 5' RACE performed with UMI labels. Following a re-call of the 5' RACE reads, TCRdb has one entry per CDR3 protein and lacks DNA. The sample totals approximately 100,000 distinct CDR3 sequences. As for this clonotype: The antigen is not known.

Study-wide findings and caveats: More hydrophobic TRB CDR3s occurred in CXCR3-positive than in CXCR3-negative naive cells.

From germline, CDR1 is SQVTM and CDR2 ANQGSEA. The CDR3 is made up of 12 amino acids. The TCR was taken from a human donor in good health. Some clones in this sample may be carry-over from other donors' samples. Sample: naive CXCR3+ CD8+ T cells from blood. Subset specified: CD45RO-CCR7+CD27+CD95- naive CD8+ T cells expressing CXCR3 (TNR3+). The J gene is TRBJ1-2, the V gene TRBV29-1. The CDR3 spells CSVEREIGGYTF.